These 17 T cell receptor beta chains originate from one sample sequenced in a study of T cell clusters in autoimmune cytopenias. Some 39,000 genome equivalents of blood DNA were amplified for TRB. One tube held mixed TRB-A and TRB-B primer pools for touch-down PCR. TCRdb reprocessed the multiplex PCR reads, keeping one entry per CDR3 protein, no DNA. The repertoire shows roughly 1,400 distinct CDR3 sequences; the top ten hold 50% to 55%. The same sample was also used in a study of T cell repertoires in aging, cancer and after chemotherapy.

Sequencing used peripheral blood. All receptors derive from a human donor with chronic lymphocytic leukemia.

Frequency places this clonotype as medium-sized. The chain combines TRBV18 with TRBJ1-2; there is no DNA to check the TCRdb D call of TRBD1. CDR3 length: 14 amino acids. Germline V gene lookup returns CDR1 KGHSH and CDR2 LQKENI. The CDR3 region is CASSPGLGLYGYTF.

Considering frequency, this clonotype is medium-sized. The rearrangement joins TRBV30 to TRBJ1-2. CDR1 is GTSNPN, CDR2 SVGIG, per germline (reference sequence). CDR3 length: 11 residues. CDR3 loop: CAWSGAYGYTF. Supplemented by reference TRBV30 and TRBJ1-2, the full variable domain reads SQTIHQWPATLVQPVGSPLSLECTVEGTSNPNLYWYRQAAGRGLQLLFYSVGIGQISSEVPQNLSASRPQDRQFILSSKKLLLSDSGFYLCAWSGAYGYTFGSGTRLTVV.

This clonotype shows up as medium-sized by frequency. The CDR3 sequence is CASSYSQETQYF. V usage is TRBV6-6 and J usage is TRBJ2-5. Germline V gene lookup returns CDR1 MNHNY and CDR2 SVGAGI (reference sequence). The CDR3 totals 12 residues.

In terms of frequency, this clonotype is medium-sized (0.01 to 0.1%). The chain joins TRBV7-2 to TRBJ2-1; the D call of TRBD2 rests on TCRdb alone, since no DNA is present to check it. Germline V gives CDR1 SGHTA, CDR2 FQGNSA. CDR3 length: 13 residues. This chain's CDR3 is CASSSPPRDEQFF.

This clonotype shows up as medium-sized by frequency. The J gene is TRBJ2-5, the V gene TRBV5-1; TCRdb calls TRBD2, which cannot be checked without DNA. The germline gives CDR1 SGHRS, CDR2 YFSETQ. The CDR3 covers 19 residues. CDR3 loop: CASSLGALAGAVLQETQYF.

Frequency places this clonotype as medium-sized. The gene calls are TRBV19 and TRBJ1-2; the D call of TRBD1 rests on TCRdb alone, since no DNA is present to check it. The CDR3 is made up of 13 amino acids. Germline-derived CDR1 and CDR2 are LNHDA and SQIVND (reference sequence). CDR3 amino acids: CASSISGVRGYTF.

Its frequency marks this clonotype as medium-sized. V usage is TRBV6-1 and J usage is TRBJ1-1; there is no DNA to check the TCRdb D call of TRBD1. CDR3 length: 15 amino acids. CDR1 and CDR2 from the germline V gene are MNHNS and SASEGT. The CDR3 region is CASSSQGGAGTEAFF.

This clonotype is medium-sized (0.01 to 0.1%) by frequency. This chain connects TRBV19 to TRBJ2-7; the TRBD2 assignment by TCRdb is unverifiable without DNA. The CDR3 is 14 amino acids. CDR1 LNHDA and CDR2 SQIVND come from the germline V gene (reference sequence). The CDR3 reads CASSIVAGSYEQYF.

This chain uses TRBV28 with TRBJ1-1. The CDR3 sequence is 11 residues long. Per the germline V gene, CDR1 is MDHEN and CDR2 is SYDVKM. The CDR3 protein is CASGQNTEAFF.

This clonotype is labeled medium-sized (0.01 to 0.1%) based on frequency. The chain's CDR3 is CASSLYMGEYSPLHF. The rearrangement links TRBV5-6 to TRBJ1-6. The CDR3 is 15 residues long. Per germline, CDR1 SGHDT and CDR2 YYEEEE.

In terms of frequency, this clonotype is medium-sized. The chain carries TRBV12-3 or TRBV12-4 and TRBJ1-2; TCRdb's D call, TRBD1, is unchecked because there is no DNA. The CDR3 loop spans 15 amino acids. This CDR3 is CASSPHVGGLGGYTF.

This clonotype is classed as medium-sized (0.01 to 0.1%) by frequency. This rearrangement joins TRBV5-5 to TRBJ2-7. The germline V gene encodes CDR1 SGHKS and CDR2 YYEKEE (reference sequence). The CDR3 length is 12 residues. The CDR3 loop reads CASSLQGYEQYF.

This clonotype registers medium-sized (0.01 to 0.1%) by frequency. CDR3 region: CASSSRLTSYEQYF. This chain joins TRBV6-6 and TRBJ2-7; TCRdb designates TRBD1, a call that cannot be tested without DNA. Per the germline V gene, CDR1 is MNHNY and CDR2 is SVGAGI (reference sequence). The CDR3 spans 14 residues.

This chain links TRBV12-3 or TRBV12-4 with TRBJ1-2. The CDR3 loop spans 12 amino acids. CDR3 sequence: CASRGFGYGYTF.

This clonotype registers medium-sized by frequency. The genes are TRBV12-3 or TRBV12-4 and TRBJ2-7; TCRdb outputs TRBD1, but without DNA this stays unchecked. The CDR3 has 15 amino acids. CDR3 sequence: CASSLKGQGLYEQYF.

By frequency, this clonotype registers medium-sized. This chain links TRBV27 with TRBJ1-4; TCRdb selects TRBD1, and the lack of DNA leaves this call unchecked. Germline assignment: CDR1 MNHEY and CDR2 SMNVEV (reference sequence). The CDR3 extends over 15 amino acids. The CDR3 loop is CASSSPGQGKAKLFF. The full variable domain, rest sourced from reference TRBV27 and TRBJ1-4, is EAQVTQNPRYLITVTGKKLTVTCSQNMNHEYMSWYRQDPGLGLRQIYYSMNVEVTDKGDVPEGYKVSRKEKRNFPLILESPSPNQTSLYFCASSSPGQGKAKLFFGSGTQLSVL.

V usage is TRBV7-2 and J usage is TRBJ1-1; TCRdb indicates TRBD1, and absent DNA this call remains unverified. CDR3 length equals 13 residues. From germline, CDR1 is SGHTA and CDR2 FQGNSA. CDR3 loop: CASSPGRYTEAFF.